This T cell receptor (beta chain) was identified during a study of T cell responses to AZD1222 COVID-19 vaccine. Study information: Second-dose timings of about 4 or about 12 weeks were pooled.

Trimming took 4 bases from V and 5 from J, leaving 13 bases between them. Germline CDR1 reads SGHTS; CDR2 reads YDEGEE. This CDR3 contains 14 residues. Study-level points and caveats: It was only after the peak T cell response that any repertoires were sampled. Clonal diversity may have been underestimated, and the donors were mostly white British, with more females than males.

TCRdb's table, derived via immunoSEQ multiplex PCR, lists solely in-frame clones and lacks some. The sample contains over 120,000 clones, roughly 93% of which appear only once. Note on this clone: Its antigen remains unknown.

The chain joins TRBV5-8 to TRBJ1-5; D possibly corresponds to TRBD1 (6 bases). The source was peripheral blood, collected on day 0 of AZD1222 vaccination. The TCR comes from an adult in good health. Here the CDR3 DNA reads TGTGCCAGCAGCCTAGGGGGGGGCGATCAGCCCCAGCATTTT. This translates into CASSLGGGDQPQHF.